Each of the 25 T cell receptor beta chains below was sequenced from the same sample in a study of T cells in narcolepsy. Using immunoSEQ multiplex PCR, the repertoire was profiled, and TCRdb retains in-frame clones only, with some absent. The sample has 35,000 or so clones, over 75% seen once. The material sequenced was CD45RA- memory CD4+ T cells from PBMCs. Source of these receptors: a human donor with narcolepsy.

CDR3 loop: CASSFQGSNQPQHF. In DNA form, the CDR3 reads TGTGCCAGCAGTTTTCAGGGTAGCAATCAGCCCCAGCATTTT. The rearrangement links TRBV27 to TRBJ1-5; perhaps TRBD1 as D (5 bases). CDR1 and CDR2 (germline): MNHEY, SMNVEV (reference sequence). Trimming cost V 3 bases and J 0 bases, with 6 bases left between them. This CDR3 region has 14 residues.

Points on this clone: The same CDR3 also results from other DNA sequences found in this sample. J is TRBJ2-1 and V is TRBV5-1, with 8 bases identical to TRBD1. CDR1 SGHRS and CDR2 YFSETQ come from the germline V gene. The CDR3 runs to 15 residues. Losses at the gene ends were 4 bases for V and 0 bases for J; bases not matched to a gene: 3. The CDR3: CASSPTGGSYNEQFF. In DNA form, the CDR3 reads TGCGCCAGCAGCCCTACAGGGGGCTCCTACAATGAGCAGTTCTTC. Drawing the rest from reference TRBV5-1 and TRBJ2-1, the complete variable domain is KAGVTQTPRYLIKTRGQQVTLSCSPISGHRSVSWYQQTPGQGLQFLFEYFSETQRNKGNFPGRFSGRQFSNSRSEMNVSTLELGDSALYLCASSPTGGSYNEQFFGPGTRLTVL.

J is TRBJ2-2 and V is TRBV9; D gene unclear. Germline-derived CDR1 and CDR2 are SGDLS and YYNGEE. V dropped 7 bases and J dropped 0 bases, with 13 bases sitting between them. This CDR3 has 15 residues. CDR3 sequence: CASSFGQPNTGELFF. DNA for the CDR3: TGTGCCAGCTCTTTTGGGCAGCCGAACACCGGGGAGCTGTTTTTT.

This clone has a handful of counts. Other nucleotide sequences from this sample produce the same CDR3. The CDR3 nucleotides read TGTGCCTGGGGGGGAGGGGGAGGCAATCAGCCCCAGCATTTT. Encoded protein: CAWGGGGGNQPQHF. The V call is TRBV30, the J call TRBJ1-5; tentative D call: TRBD1 (6 bases). Trimming left V 5 bases short and J 2 bases short, with 13 bases between. Germline lookup yields CDR1 GTSNPN and CDR2 SVGIG (reference sequence). The CDR3 has 14 amino acids.

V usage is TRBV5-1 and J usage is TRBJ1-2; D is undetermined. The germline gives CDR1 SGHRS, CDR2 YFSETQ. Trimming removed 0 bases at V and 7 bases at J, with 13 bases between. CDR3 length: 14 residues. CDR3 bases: TGCGCCAGCAGCTTGGACGCTCTGAACGGTGGCTACACCTTC. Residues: CASSLDALNGGYTF.

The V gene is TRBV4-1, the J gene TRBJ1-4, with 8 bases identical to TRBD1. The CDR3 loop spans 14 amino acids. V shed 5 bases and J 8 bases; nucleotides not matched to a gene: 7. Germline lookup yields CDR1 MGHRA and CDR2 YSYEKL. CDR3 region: CASSYGQGGEKLFF. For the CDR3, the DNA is TGCGCCAGCAGCTATGGACAGGGCGGGGAAAAACTGTTTTTT.

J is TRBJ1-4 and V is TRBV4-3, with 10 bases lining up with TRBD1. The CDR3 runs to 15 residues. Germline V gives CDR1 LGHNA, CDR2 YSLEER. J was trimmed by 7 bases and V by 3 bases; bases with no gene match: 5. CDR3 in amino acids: CASSHAGTGAEKLFF. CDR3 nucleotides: TGCGCCAGCAGCCATGCCGGGACAGGGGCTGAAAAACTGTTTTTT.

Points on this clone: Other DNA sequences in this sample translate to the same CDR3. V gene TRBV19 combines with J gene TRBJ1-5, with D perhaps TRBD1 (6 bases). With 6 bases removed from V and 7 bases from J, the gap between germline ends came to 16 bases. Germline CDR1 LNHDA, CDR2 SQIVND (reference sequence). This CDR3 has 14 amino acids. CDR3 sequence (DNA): TGTGCCAGTAGGTCCGGGGGCGGGGGGCAGCCCCAGCATTTT. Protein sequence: CASRSGGGGQPQHF. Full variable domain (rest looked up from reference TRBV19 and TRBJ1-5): DGGITQSPKYLFRKEGQNVTLSCEQNLNHDAMYWYRQDPGQGLRLIYYSQIVNDFQKGDIAEGYSVSREKKESFPLTVTSAQKNPTAFYLCASRSGGGGQPQHFGDGTRLSIL.

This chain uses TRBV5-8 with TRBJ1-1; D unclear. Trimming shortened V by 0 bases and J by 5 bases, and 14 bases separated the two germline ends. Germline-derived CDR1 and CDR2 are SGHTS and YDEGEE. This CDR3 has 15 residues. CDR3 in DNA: TGTGCCAGCAGCTTGGAGGGCAAAGGCCGTACTGAAGCTTTCTTT. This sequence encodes CASSLEGKGRTEAFF.

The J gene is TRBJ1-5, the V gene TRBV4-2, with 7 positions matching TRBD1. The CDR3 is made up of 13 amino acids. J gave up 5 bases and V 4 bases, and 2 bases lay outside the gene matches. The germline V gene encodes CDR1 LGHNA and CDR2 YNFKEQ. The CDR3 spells CASSLQGYQPQHF. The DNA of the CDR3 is TGTGCCAGCAGCCTACAGGGGTATCAGCCCCAGCATTTT.

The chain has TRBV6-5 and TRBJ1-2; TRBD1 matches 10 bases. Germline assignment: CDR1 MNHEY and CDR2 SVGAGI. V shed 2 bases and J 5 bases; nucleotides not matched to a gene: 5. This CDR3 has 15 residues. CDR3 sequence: CASSYGQGESYGYTF. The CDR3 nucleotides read TGTGCCAGCAGTTACGGACAGGGGGAATCTTATGGCTACACCTTC.

CDR3 loop: CASSRTVQETQYF. The CDR3 DNA reads TGTGCCAGCAGTCGGACAGTACAAGAGACCCAGTACTTC. The chain recombines TRBV6-5 with TRBJ2-5, with D perhaps matching TRBD1 (6 bases). V lost 5 bases and J lost 2, with 9 bases in between. Germline lookup yields CDR1 MNHEY and CDR2 SVGAGI. CDR3 size: 13 residues.

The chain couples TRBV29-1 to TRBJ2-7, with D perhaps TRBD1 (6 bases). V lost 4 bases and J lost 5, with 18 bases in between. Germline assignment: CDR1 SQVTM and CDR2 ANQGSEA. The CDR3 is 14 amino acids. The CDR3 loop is CSVAPGTGYHEQYF. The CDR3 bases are TGCAGCGTTGCCCCGGGTACAGGGTACCACGAGCAGTACTTC.

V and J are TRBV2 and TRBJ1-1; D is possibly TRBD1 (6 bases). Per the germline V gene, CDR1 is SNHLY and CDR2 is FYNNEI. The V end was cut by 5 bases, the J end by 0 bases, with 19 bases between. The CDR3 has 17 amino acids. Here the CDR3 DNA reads TGTGCCAGCAGTCGAGAGGGGGGCAGGTTTATGAACACTGAAGCTTTCTTT. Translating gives CASSREGGRFMNTEAFF.

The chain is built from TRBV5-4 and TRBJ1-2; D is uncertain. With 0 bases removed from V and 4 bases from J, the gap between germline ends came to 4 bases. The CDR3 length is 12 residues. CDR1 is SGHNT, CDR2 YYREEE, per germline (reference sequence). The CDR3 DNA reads TGTGCCAGCAGCTTGGACAGCTATGGCTACACCTTC. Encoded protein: CASSLDSYGYTF.

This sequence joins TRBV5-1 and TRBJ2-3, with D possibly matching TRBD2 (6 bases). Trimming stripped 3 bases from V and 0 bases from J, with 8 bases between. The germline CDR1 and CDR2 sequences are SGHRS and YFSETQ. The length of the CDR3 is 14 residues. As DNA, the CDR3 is TGCGCCAGCAGCTGGGACTTTAGCACAGATACGCAGTATTTT. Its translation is CASSWDFSTDTQYF.

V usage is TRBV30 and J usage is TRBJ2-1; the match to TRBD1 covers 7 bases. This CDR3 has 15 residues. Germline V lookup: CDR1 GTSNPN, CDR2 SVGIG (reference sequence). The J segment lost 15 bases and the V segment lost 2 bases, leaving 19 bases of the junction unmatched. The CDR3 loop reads CAWSSRGLSGTAPFF. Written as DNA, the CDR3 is TGTGCCTGGAGTAGCCGAGGGTTATCCGGGACAGCACCGTTCTTC.

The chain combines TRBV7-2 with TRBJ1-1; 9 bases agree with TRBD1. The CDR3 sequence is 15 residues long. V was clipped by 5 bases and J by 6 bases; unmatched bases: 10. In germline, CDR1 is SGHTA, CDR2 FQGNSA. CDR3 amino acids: CASSPGQGRGPEAFF. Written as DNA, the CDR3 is TGTGCCAGCAGCCCAGGACAGGGGCGTGGACCTGAAGCTTTCTTT.

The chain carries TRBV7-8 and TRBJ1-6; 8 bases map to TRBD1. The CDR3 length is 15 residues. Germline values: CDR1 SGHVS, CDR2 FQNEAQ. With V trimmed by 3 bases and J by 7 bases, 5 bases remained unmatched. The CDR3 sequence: CASSLDRVGNSPLHF. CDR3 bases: TGTGCCAGCAGCTTGGACAGGGTTGGGAATTCACCCCTCCACTTT.

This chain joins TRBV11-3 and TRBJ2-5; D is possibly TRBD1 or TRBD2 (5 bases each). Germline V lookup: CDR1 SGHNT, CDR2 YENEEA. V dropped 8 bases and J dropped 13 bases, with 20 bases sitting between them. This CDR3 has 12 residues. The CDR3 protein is CASVKRGTNMYF. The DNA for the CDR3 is TGTGCCAGCGTCAAGAGGGGCACGAACATGTACTTC.

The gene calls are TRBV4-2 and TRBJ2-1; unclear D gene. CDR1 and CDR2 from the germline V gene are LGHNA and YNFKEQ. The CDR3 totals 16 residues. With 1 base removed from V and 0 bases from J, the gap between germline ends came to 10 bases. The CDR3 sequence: CASSQGASGSYNEQFF. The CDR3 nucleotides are TGTGCCAGCAGCCAAGGTGCATCGGGCTCCTACAATGAGCAGTTCTTC.

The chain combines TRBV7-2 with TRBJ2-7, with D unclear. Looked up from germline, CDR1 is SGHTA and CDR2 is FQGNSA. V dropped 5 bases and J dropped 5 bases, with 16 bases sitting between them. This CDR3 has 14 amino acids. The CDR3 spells CASSLGPAQNEQYF. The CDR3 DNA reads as TGTGCCAGCAGCCTCGGGCCGGCCCAGAACGAGCAGTACTTC.

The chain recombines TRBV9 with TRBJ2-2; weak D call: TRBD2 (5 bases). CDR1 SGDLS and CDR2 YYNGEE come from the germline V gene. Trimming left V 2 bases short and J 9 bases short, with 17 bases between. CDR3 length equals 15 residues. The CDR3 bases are TGTGCCAGCAGCGTCCCCCCGTCGGGGTACCGGGAGCTGTTTTTT. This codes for CASSVPPSGYRELFF.

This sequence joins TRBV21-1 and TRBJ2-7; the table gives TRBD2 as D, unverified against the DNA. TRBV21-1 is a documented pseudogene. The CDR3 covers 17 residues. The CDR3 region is CASSKPFSSGGAYEQYF. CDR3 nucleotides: TGTGCCAGCAGCAAGCCCTTTTCCAGCGGGGGTGCCTACGAGCAGTACTTC.

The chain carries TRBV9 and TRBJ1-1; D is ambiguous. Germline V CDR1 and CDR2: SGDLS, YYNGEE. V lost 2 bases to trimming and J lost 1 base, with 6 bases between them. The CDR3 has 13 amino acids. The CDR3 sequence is CASSVAGNTEAFF. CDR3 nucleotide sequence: TGTGCCAGCAGCGTGGCAGGGAACACTGAAGCTTTCTTT.